The 18 T cell receptor beta chains listed next were all sequenced from one sample in a study of CXCR3-negative and CXCR3-positive naive CD8 T cells. The study made its TRB cDNA libraries by 5' RACE, adding UMI labels. Using the 5' RACE reads, TCRdb records one entry per CDR3 protein without DNA. The sample has 90,000 to 100,000 distinct CDR3 sequences; the top ten hold around 1.7%. The sequencing sample was made of naive CXCR3- CD8+ T cells from blood. Subset indicated: CD45RO-CCR7+CD27+CD95- naive CD8+ T cells lacking CXCR3 (TNR3-). These TCRs come from a human donor in good health. Some clones in this sample may be carry-over from other donors' samples.

This chain uses TRBV29-1 with TRBJ2-3; the TRBD2 assignment by TCRdb is unverifiable without DNA. Germline loops: CDR1 SQVTM, CDR2 ANQGSEA. The CDR3 has 17 amino acids. Here the CDR3 reads CSVGGLAGESSTDTQYF.

The chain carries TRBV27 and TRBJ2-7; no DNA is available, so the TRBD1 call from TCRdb remains unchecked. The V gene's germline CDR1 is MNHEY and CDR2 SMNVEV (reference sequence). CDR3 length: 14 amino acids. CDR3 region: CASSFGQGNYEQYF.

This chain links TRBV15 with TRBJ2-7; checking the TCRdb D call of TRBD2 is not possible without DNA. The CDR3 runs to 16 residues. CDR1 and CDR2 from the germline V gene are LNHNV and YYDKDF (reference sequence). The CDR3 sequence is CATSRDLGLGDYEQYF. Filled out from reference TRBV15 and TRBJ2-7, the complete variable domain reads DAMVIQNPRYQVTQFGKPVTLSCSQTLNHNVMYWYQQKSSQAPKLLFHYYDKDFNNEADTPDNFQSRRPNTSFCFLDIRSPGLGDTAMYLCATSRDLGLGDYEQYFGPGTRLTVT.

The CDR3 protein is CASSFPGAEAFF. The V call is TRBV27, the J call TRBJ1-1; the TCRdb D gene call, TRBD1, has no DNA to confirm it. Germline-derived CDR1 and CDR2 are MNHEY and SMNVEV (reference sequence). This CDR3 has 12 residues.

The chain is built from TRBV29-1 and TRBJ2-7. CDR1 and CDR2 (germline): SQVTM, ANQGSEA. This CDR3 is 13 amino acids long. The CDR3: CSVRSLGIYEQYF.

The chain combines TRBV28 with TRBJ2-5; TCRdb reports TRBD1, a call that lacks DNA to check it against. This CDR3 has 16 amino acids. Germline V gene sequence: CDR1 MDHEN, CDR2 SYDVKM. CDR3 residues: CASSSGTGGGRETQYF.

The V and J genes are TRBV7-9 and TRBJ2-5; TCRdb proposes TRBD1, but this gene call is untestable without DNA. This CDR3 is 17 amino acids long. CDR1 and CDR2 (germline): SEHNR, FQNEAQ (reference sequence). CDR3 sequence: CASSSHGGNVRQETQYF.

The J gene is TRBJ1-2, the V gene TRBV29-1; TCRdb designates TRBD1, a call that cannot be tested without DNA. This CDR3 has 14 amino acids. Per the germline V gene, CDR1 is SQVTM and CDR2 is ANQGSEA. This chain's CDR3 is CSVVSQGAHRGYTF.

The rearrangement joins TRBV28 to TRBJ1-2; checking the TCRdb D call of TRBD1 is not possible without DNA. This CDR3 spans 13 amino acids. Germline V lookup: CDR1 MDHEN, CDR2 SYDVKM. This CDR3 is CASSPTYRDGYTF.

The chain employs TRBV15 and TRBJ2-7; the D call of TRBD1 rests on TCRdb alone, since no DNA is present to check it. The CDR3 spans 16 residues. Germline V lookup: CDR1 LNHNV, CDR2 YYDKDF (reference sequence). This CDR3 reads CATSRNLGTGRHEQYF.

The gene calls are TRBV20-1 and TRBJ2-3; TCRdb selects TRBD2, and the lack of DNA leaves this call unchecked. Germline lookup yields CDR1 DFQATT and CDR2 SNEGSKA (reference sequence). This CDR3 contains 18 residues. The CDR3 is CSARKLGLAGRSTDTQYF.

This chain links TRBV5-6 with TRBJ1-5. CDR3 length: 14 residues. Looked up from germline, CDR1 is SGHDT and CDR2 is YYEEEE. The CDR3 spells CASSLGNSNQPQHF.

V and J are TRBV29-1 and TRBJ1-2; as DNA is missing, the TRBD1 call by TCRdb cannot be tested. Germline assignment: CDR1 SQVTM and CDR2 ANQGSEA. This CDR3 comprises 12 residues. This CDR3 is CSVLPPNGGYTF.

The chain employs TRBV7-2 and TRBJ1-4. The CDR3 extends over 13 amino acids. Germline V gene sequence: CDR1 SGHTA, CDR2 FQGNSA. Here the CDR3 reads CASSSPTNEKLFF.

This chain links TRBV28 with TRBJ2-7; absent DNA, TCRdb's TRBD2 call cannot be checked. CDR1 MDHEN and CDR2 SYDVKM come from the germline V gene. The CDR3 runs to 12 residues. This CDR3 reads CASSLGPAEQYF.

The chain employs TRBV28 and TRBJ2-5; TCRdb lists TRBD1, though no DNA is available to test this call. The CDR3 consists of 16 residues. Germline V CDR1 and CDR2: MDHEN, SYDVKM. CDR3 protein: CASSLLEGGPGETQYF.

The chain recombines TRBV25-1 with TRBJ2-6. The CDR3 runs to 14 residues. Germline CDR1 is MGHDK and CDR2 is SYGVNS. CDR3 in amino acids: CASSTGAGANVLTF.

The chain combines TRBV29-1 with TRBJ2-2; without DNA, the TCRdb call of TRBD1 cannot be checked. This CDR3 comprises 15 residues. Per germline, CDR1 SQVTM and CDR2 ANQGSEA. The CDR3 region is CSVQTMTGNTGELFF.